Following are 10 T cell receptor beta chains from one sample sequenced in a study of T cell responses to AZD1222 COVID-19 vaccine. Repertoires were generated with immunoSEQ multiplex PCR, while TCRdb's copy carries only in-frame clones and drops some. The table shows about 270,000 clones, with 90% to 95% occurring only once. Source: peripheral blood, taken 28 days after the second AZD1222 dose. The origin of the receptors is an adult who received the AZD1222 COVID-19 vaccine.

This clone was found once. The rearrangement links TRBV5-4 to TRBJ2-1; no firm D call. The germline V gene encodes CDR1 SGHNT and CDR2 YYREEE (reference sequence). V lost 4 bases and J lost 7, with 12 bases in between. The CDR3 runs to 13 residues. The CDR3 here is CASSDKNENEQFF. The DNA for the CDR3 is TGTGCCAGCAGCGACAAAAACGAGAATGAGCAGTTCTTC.

CDR3 residues: CASSRGGDGEQYF. The CDR3, as DNA: TGTGCCAGCAGCAGGGGCGGGGATGGCGAGCAGTACTTC. The chain joins TRBV27 to TRBJ2-7; D is tentatively TRBD1 or TRBD2 (6 bases each). The germline V gene has CDR1 MNHEY and CDR2 SMNVEV (reference sequence). CDR3 length: 13 amino acids. V was trimmed by 6 bases and J by 6 bases, leaving 15 bases between them.

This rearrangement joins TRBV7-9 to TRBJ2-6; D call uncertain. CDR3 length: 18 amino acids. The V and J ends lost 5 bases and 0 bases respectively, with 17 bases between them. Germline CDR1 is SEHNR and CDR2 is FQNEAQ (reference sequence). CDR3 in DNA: TGTGCCAGCAGCCCACGACCGTTAGGGCGCTCTGGGGCCAACGTCCTGACTTTC. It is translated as CASSPRPLGRSGANVLTF.

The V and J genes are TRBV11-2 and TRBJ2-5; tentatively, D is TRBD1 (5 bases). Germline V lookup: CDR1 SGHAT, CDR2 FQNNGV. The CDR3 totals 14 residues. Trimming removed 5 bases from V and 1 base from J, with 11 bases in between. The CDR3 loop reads CASSPGPAQETQYF. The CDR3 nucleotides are TGTGCCAGCAGCCCAGGGCCCGCCCAAGAGACCCAGTACTTC.

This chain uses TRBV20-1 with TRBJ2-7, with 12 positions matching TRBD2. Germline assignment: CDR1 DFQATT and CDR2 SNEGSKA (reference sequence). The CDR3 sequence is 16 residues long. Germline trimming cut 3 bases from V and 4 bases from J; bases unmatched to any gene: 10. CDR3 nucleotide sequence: TGCAGTGCTAGTCCTAGCGGGAGGGCCGTTATTTACGAGCAGTACTTC. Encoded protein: CSASPSGRAVIYEQYF.

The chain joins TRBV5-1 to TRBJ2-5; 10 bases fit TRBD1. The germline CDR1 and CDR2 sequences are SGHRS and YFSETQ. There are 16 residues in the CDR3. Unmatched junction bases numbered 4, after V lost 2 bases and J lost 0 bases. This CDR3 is CASSLGQGVYQETQYF. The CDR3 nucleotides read TGCGCCAGCAGCTTAGGACAGGGGGTGTACCAAGAGACCCAGTACTTC.

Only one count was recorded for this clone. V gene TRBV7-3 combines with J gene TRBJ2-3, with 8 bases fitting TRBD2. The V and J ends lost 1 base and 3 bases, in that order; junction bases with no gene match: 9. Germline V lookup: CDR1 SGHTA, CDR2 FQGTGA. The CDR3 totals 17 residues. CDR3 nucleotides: TGTGCCAGCAGCTTAAGTCGGGAGGGCCCCGGTACAGATACGCAGTATTTT. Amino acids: CASSLSREGPGTDTQYF.

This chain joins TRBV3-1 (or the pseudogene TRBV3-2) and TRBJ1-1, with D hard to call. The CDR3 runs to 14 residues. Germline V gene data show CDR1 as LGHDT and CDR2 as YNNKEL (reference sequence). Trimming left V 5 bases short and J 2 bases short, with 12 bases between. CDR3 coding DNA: TGTGCCAGCAGCGACCCAACTCGTAACACTGAAGCTTTCTTT. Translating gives CASSDPTRNTEAFF.

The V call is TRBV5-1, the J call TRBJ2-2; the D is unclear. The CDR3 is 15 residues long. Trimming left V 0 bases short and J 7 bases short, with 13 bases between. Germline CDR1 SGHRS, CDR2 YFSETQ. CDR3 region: CASSLGGDYGGELFF. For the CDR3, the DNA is TGCGCCAGCAGCTTGGGTGGGGATTACGGCGGGGAGCTGTTTTTT.

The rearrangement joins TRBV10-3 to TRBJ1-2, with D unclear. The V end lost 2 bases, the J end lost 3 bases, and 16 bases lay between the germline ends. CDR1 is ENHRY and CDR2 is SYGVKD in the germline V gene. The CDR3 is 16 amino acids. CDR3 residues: CAISETGLSSHYGYTF. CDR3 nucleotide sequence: TGTGCCATCAGTGAGACCGGGTTGAGTTCCCACTATGGCTACACCTTC.